A selection of T cell receptor beta chains follows, all from one sample in a study of neurological immune-mediated disorders. MiXCR, applied by TCRdb to the 5' RACE reads, yields one record per CDR3 protein. The sample has about 62,000 distinct CDR3 sequences, 3.7% seen once; the top ten hold 2.2%. Source material: PBMCs. Source of these receptors: a woman aged 45 to 65 with multiple sclerosis. Both conserved end residues are part of each CDR3. A D gene is named only where the DNA matches it firmly. The size of a clone is reported for some rows only, either as once, few or many, or as a class for expanded clones.

DNA,CDR3,size,V,J,D
TGCGCCAGCAGCTTGGAGGGTGCGCCTAACAATGAGCAGTTCTTC,CASSLEGAPNNEQFF,NA,TRBV5-1,TRBJ2-1,NA
TGCAGCGCGTTACTGGGATCGGACGGCTACACCTTC,CSALLGSDGYTF,many,TRBV29-1,TRBJ1-2,NA
TGTGCCAGCACCCCTGGGCGGTCCTACAATGAGCAGTTCTTC,CASTPGRSYNEQFF,many,TRBV6-2/TRBV6-3,TRBJ2-1,NA
TGTGCCATCAGTGATTTAGGCAGGGATAACTATGGCTACACCTTC,CAISDLGRDNYGYTF,many,TRBV10-3,TRBJ1-2,NA
TGTGCCAGCAGCCATTATGGGAACACTGAAGCTTTCTTT,CASSHYGNTEAFF,many,TRBV3-1,TRBJ1-1,NA
TGTGCCACCAGTGAAGGGACTAGCGGTTCCTACAATGAGCAGTTCTTC,CATSEGTSGSYNEQFF,many,TRBV24-1,TRBJ2-1,TRBD2
TGTGCCATCAGCAAGACAGAGAACACTGAAGCTTTCTTT,CAISKTENTEAFF,many,TRBV10-3,TRBJ1-1,NA
TGCGCCAGCAGCTTGGGACAGGGGAATGTGAACACTGAAGCTTTCTTT,CASSLGQGNVNTEAFF,NA,TRBV5-1,TRBJ1-1,TRBD1
TGCAGTGCTGTAAGCAGGTTCGGACTCTACAATGAGCAGTTCTTC,CSAVSRFGLYNEQFF,many,TRBV20-1,TRBJ2-1,NA
TGTGCCAGCACCCGGGTCGGCCGGCGTGGCTACACCTTC,CASTRVGRRGYTF,many,TRBV12-3/TRBV12-4,TRBJ1-2,NA
TGCAGTGCTAGAGTTACAGGGGCCGCAGATACGCAGTATTTT,CSARVTGAADTQYF,many,TRBV20-1,TRBJ2-3,TRBD1
TGTGCCGCCGGGACGAACCAAGAGACCCAGTACTTC,CAAGTNQETQYF,many,TRBV10-3,TRBJ2-5,NA
TGTGCCATCAGTGAGTCTGACAGGGAAGAGACCCAGTACTTC,CAISESDREETQYF,many,TRBV10-3,TRBJ2-5,TRBD1
TGCGCCAGCAGCCAAGATTTCGGACTAGCGGGAACCTACGAGCAGTACTTC,CASSQDFGLAGTYEQYF,few,TRBV4-3,TRBJ2-7,TRBD2
TGTGCCAGCAGCGGGACAGAGTATGGCTACACCTTC,CASSGTEYGYTF,many,TRBV9,TRBJ1-2,NA
TGTGCCAGCCAAGACAGGGGGAACACTGAAGCTTTCTTT,CASQDRGNTEAFF,many,TRBV6-2/TRBV6-3,TRBJ1-1,TRBD1